This T cell receptor beta chain was captured in a study of cytomegalovirus exposure and HLA in healthy donors. Turning to the study itself: HLA-typed donors contributed around 82 million unique TCRs, which were held in an early data release. General study findings and limits: Presence/absence analyses assumed roughly uniform sequencing depth across donors. Segments of the TCR beta V type were, in most cases, productive about 90% or about 30% of the time in an earlier analysis.

Participants comprised healthy donors of bone marrow. This clone was counted a single time. Its antigen is still unknown. PCR primers comprised 60 Vbeta and 13 Jbeta primers. TCRdb's table, derived via immunoSEQ multiplex PCR, lists solely in-frame clones and lacks some. The data hold over 150,000 clones, with over 70% observed a single time. This TCR came from a woman aged 55-69 years in good health and CMV-seropositive. The sample comprised PBMCs.

The CDR3 is CSAPTGSEQYF. The DNA for the CDR3 is TGCAGTGCCCCGACAGGGTCCGAGCAGTACTTC. V is TRBV20-1 and J is TRBJ2-7; 7 nucleotides align to TRBD1. The V and J ends lost 6 bases and 6 bases, in that order; junction bases with no gene match: 5. The CDR3 is made up of 11 amino acids. Germline CDR1 DFQATT, CDR2 SNEGSKA (reference sequence).